This TCR beta chain is from a study of shared clonotypes between healthy human individuals. Findings and caveats of the study: Sampling used blood alone; tissue repertoires probably differ.

The protocol was immunoSEQ multiplex PCR, while the TCRdb copy is restricted to in-frame clones and leaves out a portion. The sample yields about 2 million clones, over 85% seen once. Trimming left V 4 bases short and J 0 bases short, with 14 bases between. The CDR3 has 15 residues. CDR1 and CDR2 from the germline V gene are GTSNPN and SVGIG (reference sequence). Donors, without exception, were Caucasian adults residing in Nashville, Tennessee. As for this clone: As yet, its antigen is unknown.

Sequencing input: naive CD4+ T cells sorted from blood. The subset: CD45RA+ positively selected. The chain links TRBV30 to TRBJ2-3; a weak D match, TRBD2 (5 bases). This sequence originates from a man between 18 and 29 years old in good health. The DNA of the CDR3 is TGTGCCTGGACCCGGGCGACTATCAGCACAGATACGCAGTATTTT. Translation: CAWTRATISTDTQYF.